The 20 T cell receptor beta chains in this list originate from one sample, sequenced in a study of T cells in Graves' hyperthyroidism and ophthalmopathy. There were TCR beta CDR3 regions amplified from RNA transcripts. The primer set for the first-round RT-PCR of the TCR CDR3 was HTBI. TCRdb called the multiplex PCR reads again in MiXCR, with one record for every CDR3 protein. The sample holds about 600,000 distinct CDR3 sequences, approximately 15% seen once. The sequencing sample was made of blood. All receptors derive from a woman under 30 with Graves' ophthalmopathy.

This clonotype appeared many times. The J gene is TRBJ2-7, the V gene TRBV12-3 or TRBV12-4; 11 positions match TRBD1. This CDR3 has 15 amino acids. Germline trimming cut 6 bases from V and 5 bases from J; bases unmatched to any gene: 9. The CDR3 DNA reads as TGTGCCAGCAGCCCAAGGACAGGGGGCCTCCACGAGCAGTACTTC. This sequence encodes CASSPRTGGLHEQYF.

This clonotype occurred many times. This sequence joins TRBV6-2 or TRBV6-3 and TRBJ2-5; no clear D. Germline lookup yields CDR1 MNHEY and CDR2 SVGEGT. Trimming left V 5 bases short and J 0 bases short, with 7 bases between. CDR3 length: 13 residues. CDR3 sequence: CASSTTNQETQYF. CDR3 DNA: TGTGCCAGCAGTACAACTAACCAAGAGACCCAGTACTTC.

This clonotype was seen repeatedly, ten times or more. The J gene is TRBJ2-7, the V gene TRBV13, with TRBD1 matching 10 bases. Germline V gene data show CDR1 as PRHDT and CDR2 as FYEKMQ (reference sequence). Trimming removed 6 bases from V and 3 bases from J; junction bases left unmatched: 8. The CDR3 runs 15 residues. CDR3 in amino acids: CASSPPGQGIYEQYF. CDR3 sequence (DNA): TGTGCCAGCAGTCCTCCGGGACAGGGGATCTACGAGCAGTACTTC.

The sample holds a few counts of this clonotype. A read error is likely, as this CDR3 ends without the conserved phenylalanine or tryptophan. V and J are TRBV6-1 and TRBJ2-7; D possibly corresponds to TRBD1 (6 bases). Germline lookup yields CDR1 MNHNS and CDR2 SASEGT. The length of the CDR3 is 12 residues. The DNA for the CDR3 is TGTGCAGAACAGGGTTCGGACTACGAGCAGTACCTC. Its translation is CAEQGSDYEQYL.

This clonotype was recorded at least ten times. The chain couples TRBV6-2 or TRBV6-3 to TRBJ2-5; no firm D call. The CDR3 covers 12 residues. The V and J ends lost 6 bases and 5 bases respectively, with 10 bases between them. The germline CDR1 and CDR2 sequences are MNHEY and SVGEGT. The CDR3: CASSNVGETQYF. In DNA form, the CDR3 reads TGTGCCAGCAGCAATGTAGGGGAGACCCAGTACTTC.

This clonotype appeared a few times. This chain uses TRBV10-3 with TRBJ2-7, with D possibly TRBD1 on 7 matching bases. The CDR3 totals 14 residues. V gave up 5 bases and J gave up 4 bases, with 15 bases separating them. Germline V lookup: CDR1 ENHRY, CDR2 SYGVKD. CDR3: CAISTTGEVYEQYF. CDR3 sequence (DNA): TGTGCCATCAGTACCACAGGGGAGGTGTACGAGCAGTACTTC.

This clonotype appeared many times. The V gene is TRBV20-1, the J gene TRBJ2-5; TRBD2 matches at 7 bases. The germline V gene encodes CDR1 DFQATT and CDR2 SNEGSKA (reference sequence). The CDR3 totals 13 residues. Trimming took 5 bases from V and 1 from J; bases not matched to a gene: 4. CDR3 sequence reads: CSAGTSAQETQYF. The CDR3 DNA reads as TGCAGTGCTGGAACTAGCGCCCAAGAGACCCAGTACTTC.

This clonotype appeared many times. The chain has TRBV2 and TRBJ2-2, with 9 bases that match TRBD2. Germline CDR1 is SNHLY and CDR2 is FYNNEI. The CDR3 is made up of 18 amino acids. V dropped 1 base and J dropped 5; count of bases not matched to a gene: 11. The CDR3 coding sequence is TGTGCCAGCAGTGAAGGAGCGGGAGGCCGTGTGGAAACCGGGGAGCTGTTTTTT. Translated, it gives CASSEGAGGRVETGELFF. Complete variable domain (other parts from reference TRBV2 and TRBJ2-2): EPEVTQTPSHQVTQMGQEVILRCVPISNHLYFYWYRQILGQKVEFLVSFYNNEISEKSEIFDDQFSVERPDGSNFTLKIRSTKLEDSAMYFCASSEGAGGRVETGELFFGEGSRLTVL.

This clonotype was counted ten times or more. V gene TRBV3-1 combines with J gene TRBJ1-5; possible D gene TRBD1, 6 bases. V gave up 6 bases and J gave up 5 bases, with 11 bases separating them. Germline CDR1 reads LGHDT; CDR2 reads YNNKEL (reference sequence). The CDR3 is made up of 13 amino acids. The CDR3, as DNA: TGTGCCAGCAGTTATGGACAGTATCAGCCCCAGCATTTT. Residues: CASSYGQYQPQHF.

This clonotype was detected a few times. The gene calls are TRBV29-1 and TRBJ2-5, with 10 positions matching TRBD2. With V trimmed by 3 bases and J by 4 bases, 8 bases remained unmatched. CDR1 and CDR2 (germline): SQVTM, ANQGSEA. The CDR3 runs to 15 residues. The CDR3 region is CSVDTGAGGPETQYF. The CDR3 coding sequence is TGCAGCGTTGATACGGGAGCGGGAGGGCCAGAGACCCAGTACTTC.

This clonotype has a count of ten or more. J is TRBJ2-1 and V is TRBV7-6; the D gene is possibly TRBD2 (5 bases). Trimming stripped 4 bases from V and 8 bases from J, with 15 bases between. The CDR3 spans 14 residues. Germline V gene data show CDR1 as SGHVS and CDR2 as FNYEAQ. DNA of the CDR3: TGTGCCAGCAGCTCTAGCCCTAATTACTATGAGCAGTTCTTC. Protein: CASSSSPNYYEQFF.

This clonotype was recorded at least ten times. The chain links TRBV11-3 to TRBJ1-1; possible D gene TRBD1, 5 bases. CDR1 and CDR2 from the germline V gene are SGHNT and YENEEA. CDR3 size: 13 residues. Trimming took off 3 bases at V and 12 bases at J, with 17 bases between the two ends. DNA for the CDR3: TGTGCCAGCAGCTTTTCAGGGCTGTCCGAGCCTTTCTTT. Its protein is CASSFSGLSEPFF. Using reference TRBV11-3 and TRBJ1-1 for the parts outside the CDR3, the full variable domain is EAGVVQSPRYKIIEKKQPVAFWCNPISGHNTLYWYLQNLGQGPELLIRYENEEAVDDSQLPKDRFSAERLKGVDSTLKIQPAELGDSAVYLCASSFSGLSEPFFGQGTRLTVV.

This clonotype was picked up many times. The V call is TRBV7-2, the J call TRBJ2-4; D may match TRBD1 or TRBD2 (5 bases each). Germline V gives CDR1 SGHTA, CDR2 FQGNSA. V lost 5 bases to trimming and J lost 10 bases, with 18 bases between them. The CDR3 covers 14 residues. DNA of the CDR3: TGTGCCAGCAGCCCGACCGGGACGGTACGAATTCAGTACTTC. Translated: CASSPTGTVRIQYF.

This clonotype was counted ten times or more. The rearrangement links TRBV6-5 to TRBJ2-7, with 12 bases fitting TRBD2. V was clipped by 2 bases and J by 4 bases; unmatched bases: 0. Germline CDR1 reads MNHEY; CDR2 reads SVGAGI. The CDR3 consists of 14 residues. CDR3 nucleotide sequence: TGTGCCAGCAGTTACACTAGCGGGAGGTACGAGCAGTACTTC. Translated, it gives CASSYTSGRYEQYF.

The chain joins TRBV7-2 to TRBJ2-7, with 9 nucleotides matching TRBD2. This CDR3 has 15 amino acids. Germline values: CDR1 SGHTA, CDR2 FQGNSA. The V and J ends lost 2 bases and 2 bases, in that order; junction bases with no gene match: 4. The CDR3 DNA is TGTGCCAGCAGCTTATGGACTAGCGTAACCTACGAGCAGTACTTC. Translated: CASSLWTSVTYEQYF.

This chain uses TRBV20-1 with TRBJ2-2; 14 bases are a match to TRBD2. The CDR3 length is 14 residues. The germline V gene encodes CDR1 DFQATT and CDR2 SNEGSKA (reference sequence). J was trimmed by 7 bases and V by 5 bases; bases with no gene match: 3. CDR3 region: CSAPGLAGVGELFF. CDR3 in DNA: TGCAGTGCTCCGGGACTAGCGGGAGTCGGGGAGCTGTTTTTT.

This clonotype was counted only a few times. A much larger clonotype is one base distant, so this may be a read error. The rearrangement joins TRBV6-2 or TRBV6-3 to TRBJ2-7, with TRBD1 matching 7 bases. The junction had 4 bases not matched to a gene; V was cut back by 0 bases and J by 5 bases. This CDR3 contains 14 residues. The V gene's germline CDR1 is MNHEY and CDR2 SVGEGT. DNA for the CDR3: TGTGCCAGCAGTTACTCGACAGGGTCCCACGAGCAGTACTTC. It translates to CASSYSTGSHEQYF.

In the case of this clonotype: A much larger clone is a single base away; this may be a read error. This chain connects TRBV20-1 to TRBJ2-5; the D gene could be TRBD1 or TRBD2 (5 bases each). V was trimmed by 1 base and J by 3 bases, leaving 12 bases between them. The CDR3 sequence is 14 residues long. Germline V lookup: CDR1 DFQATT, CDR2 SNEGSKA (reference sequence). DNA for the CDR3: TGCAGTGCTAGAGCCGGGGCGTCGAAAGAGACCCAGTACTTC. Its protein is CSARAGASKETQYF.

In its sample, this clonotype was seen many times. The gene calls are TRBV7-9 and TRBJ2-1, with no clear D. This CDR3 contains 14 residues. V gave up 7 bases and J gave up 7 bases, with 17 bases separating them. The germline V gene has CDR1 SEHNR and CDR2 FQNEAQ (reference sequence). The chain's CDR3 is CASTSGPRWNEQFF. As DNA, the CDR3 is TGTGCCAGCACCTCGGGCCCACGATGGAATGAGCAGTTCTTC.

This clonotype was seen only a few times. The genes are TRBV30 and TRBJ2-7; D unresolved. V was clipped by 1 base and J by 2 bases, with 6 bases between them. The CDR3 spans 12 residues. Germline V gives CDR1 GTSNPN, CDR2 SVGIG (reference sequence). Here the CDR3 DNA reads TGTGCCTGGAGTGAACAGACCTACGAGCAGTACTTC. Protein product: CAWSEQTYEQYF.